This T cell receptor (beta chain) was sequenced in a study of post-analysis software for immune sequencing data. Study-level background: Relapsing-remitting, secondary progressive and progressive-relapsing multiple sclerosis courses were included. Study outcomes and limitations: The five TRBV segments detected at higher frequency in patients than in controls included TRBV5-6, TRBV5-1 and TRBV20-1.

The V and J ends lost 4 bases and 1 base, in that order; junction bases with no gene match: 7. Germline V lookup: CDR1 SGHRS, CDR2 YFSETQ. CDR3 length: 15 amino acids. Unique molecular identifiers were present in the TCR beta cDNA libraries. The yield from roughly 1 to 10 million T cells was around 500,000 cDNA molecules in total. TCRdb passed the PCR reads through MiXCR, listing each CDR3 protein once. Of around 700,000 distinct CDR3 sequences in the sample, roughly three fifths were seen once. Details on this clonotype: No antigen is known for it.

The receptor comes from a girl aged 2 to 10 with multiple sclerosis. Sequencing was done on a sample of blood. The chain employs TRBV5-1 and TRBJ1-1; TRBD1 agrees at 7 bases. The CDR3 region has the DNA TGCGCCAGCAGCCCCTTCACAGGGGAGAACACTGAAGCTTTCTTT. Its protein product is CASSPFTGENTEAFF. Drawing the rest from reference TRBV5-1 and TRBJ1-1, the complete variable domain is KAGVTQTPRYLIKTRGQQVTLSCSPISGHRSVSWYQQTPGQGLQFLFEYFSETQRNKGNFPGRFSGRQFSNSRSEMNVSTLELGDSALYLCASSPFTGENTEAFFGQGTRLTVV.